This TCR beta chain stems from a study of T cell changes during pregnancy in multiple sclerosis. CDR3 length equals 15 residues. Trimming removed 0 bases from V and 7 bases from J; junction bases left unmatched: 3. Germline V gene data show CDR1 as SGHRS and CDR2 as YFSETQ. The repertoire was sequenced with immunoSEQ multiplex PCR; TCRdb's copy has only in-frame clones and lacks some. This sample yields tens of thousands of clones, of which approximately 91% are seen a single time; roughly 1.5% belongs to the top ten. The input for sequencing was peripheral blood, taken in the third trimester of pregnancy. This chain connects TRBV5-1 to TRBJ1-4, with 10 bases matching TRBD1. The sequence derives from a female donor with multiple sclerosis, enrolled in a pregnancy study. The CDR3 loop is CASSLGDRGREKLFF. In DNA form, the CDR3 reads TGCGCCAGCAGCTTGGGTGACAGGGGGCGTGAAAAACTGTTTTTT.